This T cell receptor beta chain came from a study of cytomegalovirus exposure and HLA in healthy donors. Study at large: The 120 or so validation repertoires and the approximately 630 first-cohort repertoires shared a platform, a later analysis reported.

Profiling relied on immunoSEQ multiplex PCR, and the TCRdb table lists in-frame clones only, not all of them. The sample shows 60,000 to 75,000 clones, more than 85% of them seen only once. A remark on this clone: Its antigen remains unidentified.

V lost 1 base to trimming and J lost 4 bases, with 11 bases between them. Germline CDR1 is SGHRS and CDR2 is YFSETQ. The length of the CDR3 is 14 residues. Study outcomes and limitations: CMV antigen specificity was confirmed in vitro for three CMV-associated chains. The study labeled roughly 160 TCR beta chains cytomegalovirus-associated.

This chain connects TRBV5-1 to TRBJ1-1, with D possibly TRBD1 on 6 matching bases. The sequencing input was PBMCs. This clonotype originated in a woman aged 18 to 35 in good health and CMV-seropositive. Here the CDR3 reads CASSLTGSSTEAFF. DNA for the CDR3: TGCGCCAGCAGCTTGACAGGGTCGAGCACTGAAGCTTTCTTT.